This TCR beta chain was observed in a study of metastatic and nonmetastatic thyroid tumors. Germline values: CDR1 MNHNS, CDR2 SASEGT. The ends were cut back, 10 bases at V and 1 base at J, with 19 bases in the middle. CDR3 size: 15 residues. Per the authors' pipeline: A papillary thyroid cancer distant-metastasis classifier was built from CDR3 differences across clinicopathological groups. Using MiXCR, TCRdb re-called clones from the PCR reads. The V and J calls follow TCRdb's processing rather than the paper's. This sample has about 70,000 clones, with around 18% found just once. Not a single patient had been given any form of treatment at any point before undergoing thyroid surgery. The sample holds many counts of this clone.

V gene TRBV6-1 combines with J gene TRBJ2-5, with a possible D match to TRBD1 (7 bases). Sequencing was performed on blood. The TCR comes from a female donor with papillary thyroid cancer or a benign thyroid nodule (not recorded which). Some clones in this sample may be carry-over from other donors' samples. The chain's CDR3 is CAISPGGRTQETQYF. In DNA, the CDR3 is TGTGCCATCAGCCCAGGGGGGCGAACCCAAGAGACCCAGTACTTC.